The clone carrying this TCR beta chain is a singleton in its sample. Its specificity is unknown. TCRdb keeps only in-frame clones here, not all; method: immunoSEQ multiplex PCR. This table has fewer than 150,000 clones, roughly 84% appearing once. This specimen belongs to a study of T cell responses to AZD1222 COVID-19 vaccine. Overall study: Timing groups of about 4 and about 12 weeks for second doses were pooled.

The CDR3 is 13 residues long. With 2 bases removed from V and 6 bases from J, the gap between germline ends came to 10 bases. Germline V gene data show CDR1 as LNHDA and CDR2 as SQIVND (reference sequence). Study-wide results and caveats: There were mostly white British donors and more females than males, and clonal diversity was possibly underestimated.

The receptor's source is an adult in good health. The sample consisted of peripheral blood, taken on day 0 of AZD1222 vaccination. V usage is TRBV19 and J usage is TRBJ1-2; possible D gene TRBD1, 5 bases. This CDR3 is CASSITGMDGYTF. CDR3 in DNA: TGTGCCAGTAGTATAACAGGAATGGATGGCTACACCTTC.